Detailed here is one T cell receptor (beta chain). Germline V gene lookup returns CDR1 SNHLY and CDR2 FYNNEI. This CDR3 region has 17 residues. The V and J ends lost 4 bases and 2 bases respectively, with 15 bases between them. This record comes from a study of blood T cell repertoires in COVID-19. About the study: What the recovered Cohort 3 donors had was two negative PCRs, clearance, or symptom resolution. Samples of COVID-19 (acute and convalescent) were obtained from the United States, Italy and Spain. T cells, B-cell-depleted T cells, or PBMCs supplied cDNA or gDNA.

The cohort comprised adults aged about 18 to 89 years residing in about 25 US areas. TCRdb's table, derived via immunoSEQ multiplex PCR, lists solely in-frame clones and lacks some. Of 200,000 to 250,000 clones detected, 87% appear once; the ten largest clones hold roughly 7.1%. J is TRBJ2-6 and V is TRBV2; maybe TRBD1 (6 bases). The sequencing sample was made of PBMCs or T cells enriched from blood (not recorded which). The sequence came from a man aged 30 to 39 in a cohort exposed to, infected with or recovered from COVID-19 (not recorded which). This CDR3 reads CASSVMTGGAGANVLTF. CDR3 nucleotides: TGTGCCAGCAGTGTTATGACAGGTGGGGCTGGGGCCAACGTCCTGACTTTC.